This T cell receptor (beta chain) was retrieved from a study of T-cell memory formation after mild COVID-19. About the study: In these data, TCR clusters were largely donor specific.

Whole-study results and caveats: Mainly CM and EM harbored the contracting CD4+ clones; mainly EMRA harbored the CD8+ ones. Clones from the second wave (peaking day 37) had unconfirmed SARS-CoV-2 specificity.

The germline CDR1 and CDR2 sequences are DFQATT and SNEGSKA (reference sequence). Trimming removed 0 bases at V and 4 bases at J, with 12 bases between. This CDR3 comprises 15 residues. Notes on this clonotype: Its antigen is still unknown.

TCRdb recomputed calls from the 5' RACE reads with MiXCR, one row per CDR3 protein. Of 400,000 or so distinct CDR3 sequences listed, around 18% were seen once; the top ten hold more than 8%. J is TRBJ2-2 and V is TRBV20-1, with TRBD1 as a possible D gene (5 bases). The sequence came from an adult woman who had mild COVID-19 (a few samples of this study predate the infection). Cell type and time point are not known. Specimen: PBMCs or a T cell subset sorted from them (not recorded which). Here the CDR3 DNA reads TGCAGTGCTAGAGATACAGGTGCTGGCACCGGGGAGCTGTTTTTT. Its protein product is CSARDTGAGTGELFF.